One and the same sample provided the 19 T cell receptor beta chains below, sequenced in a study of T-cell memory formation after mild COVID-19. Via MiXCR, TCRdb re-called the 5' RACE reads, giving one row per CDR3 protein. The table lists 200,000 to 250,000 distinct CDR3 sequences, over 9.5% of them singletons. The sample was PBMCs or a T cell subset sorted from them (not recorded which). Receptors originate from a man aged 18-30 years who had mild COVID-19 (a few samples of this study predate the infection). Cell type and time point are not known.

This clonotype has a handful of counts. The chain combines TRBV27 with TRBJ1-5; no firm D call. V was trimmed by 6 bases and J by 0 bases, leaving 12 bases between them. Per germline, CDR1 MNHEY and CDR2 SMNVEV (reference sequence). The CDR3 is 15 residues long. CDR3 coding DNA: TGTGCCAGCAGCCGCGCACGGAATAGCAATCAGCCCCAGCATTTT. Translating it yields CASSRARNSNQPQHF.

The table lists this clonotype with many counts. The chain carries TRBV12-3 or TRBV12-4 and TRBJ1-2; D is perhaps TRBD1 (5 bases). V lost 3 bases to trimming and J lost 2 bases, with 7 bases between them. This CDR3 has 13 amino acids. CDR3 loop: CASSLGQNYGYTF. The CDR3 DNA sequence: TGTGCCAGCAGTTTGGGGCAGAACTATGGCTACACCTTC.

This chain uses TRBV7-2 with TRBJ2-7; TRBD1 matches at 7 bases. This CDR3 has 14 residues. V lost 8 bases and J lost 5; bases outside the gene matches: 12. Germline-derived CDR1 and CDR2 are SGHTA and FQGNSA. The CDR3, as DNA: TGTGCCAGCCGGCTACGACAGGGTATCGACGAGCAGTACGTC. Its protein is CASRLRQGIDEQYV.

About this clonotype itself: Being one base from a much bigger clone, this may be a read error. This chain connects TRBV5-6 to TRBJ1-5; D gene ambiguous. Trimming shortened V by 5 bases and J by 1 base, and 13 bases separated the two germline ends. The germline gives CDR1 SGHDT, CDR2 YYEEEE. The CDR3 runs 15 residues. The CDR3 DNA reads TGTGCCAGCAGTAAGCCCTCTGGAAGCAATCAGCCCCAGCATTTT. Amino acids: CASSKPSGSNQPQHF.

This clonotype came up a few times. The rearrangement links TRBV5-4 to TRBJ2-3; tentative D call: TRBD1 (6 bases). This CDR3 is built from 15 residues. Germline CDR1 and CDR2: SGHNT and YYREEE (reference sequence). The V gene lost 0 bases and the J gene lost 2 bases, with 10 bases spanning the gap. CDR3 coding DNA: TGTGCCAGCAGCTTGGAGTCAGGGGACACAGATACGCAGTATTTT. Translation gives CASSLESGDTDTQYF.

This sequence joins TRBV24-1 and TRBJ2-1, with 8 bases matching TRBD1. Per the germline V gene, CDR1 is KGHDR and CDR2 is SFDVKD. Losses at the gene ends were 9 bases for V and 4 bases for J; bases not matched to a gene: 13. The CDR3 contains 16 residues. The CDR3 nucleotides read TGTGCCACCTCTGACGTGGGCAGGGGGCTTTACAATGAGCAGTTCTTC. Encoded protein: CATSDVGRGLYNEQFF.

This clonotype came up a few times. The genes are TRBV5-4 and TRBJ1-1; D gene unclear. The germline V and J ends were trimmed by 2 bases and 7 bases, with 15 bases remaining between them. Per germline, CDR1 SGHNT and CDR2 YYREEE (reference sequence). The CDR3 extends over 14 amino acids. The CDR3 region has the DNA TGTGCCAGCAGCTTTGAGGGTAGGGCTCGTGAAGCTTTCTTT. Its translation: CASSFEGRAREAFF. Looking up the rest from reference TRBV5-4 and TRBJ1-1 gives the full variable domain: ETGVTQSPTHLIKTRGQQVTLRCSSQSGHNTVSWYQQALGQGPQFIFQYYREEENGRGNFPPRFSGLQFPNYSSELNVNALELDDSALYLCASSFEGRAREAFFGQGTRLTVV.

In its sample, this clonotype was seen once. The gene calls are TRBV20-1 and TRBJ2-3; 8 nucleotides agree with TRBD2. With 0 bases clipped from V and 1 base from J, the junction kept 3 bases outside the gene matches. The CDR3 is 15 residues long. Germline assignment: CDR1 DFQATT and CDR2 SNEGSKA (reference sequence). In DNA form, the CDR3 reads TGCAGTGCTAGAGACGGGGGGGGTTGCACAGATACGCAGTATTTT. Its translation: CSARDGGGCTDTQYF.

A few counts support this clonotype. The chain recombines TRBV6-2 or TRBV6-3 with TRBJ2-2; D gene unclear. V was shortened by 7 bases and J by 8 bases, with 11 bases between the two germline ends. Germline CDR1 MNHEY, CDR2 SVGEGT. CDR3 length: 12 amino acids. The DNA for the CDR3 is TGTGCCAGCACGTACGTGGTAGGGGAGCTGTTTTTT. It translates to CASTYVVGELFF.

This clonotype has more than one count but fewer than ten. V usage is TRBV5-1 and J usage is TRBJ2-1; 10 nucleotides align to TRBD2. This CDR3 comprises 15 residues. Germline-derived CDR1 and CDR2 are SGHRS and YFSETQ. V gave up 1 base and J gave up 7 bases; unmatched junction bases: 5. DNA for the CDR3: TGCGCCAGCAGCTTGTTTAGCGGGGGGATTAATGAGCAGTTCTTC. Protein sequence: CASSLFSGGINEQFF.

The table lists this clonotype with a few counts. CDR3 DNA sequence: TGTGCCACCAGCAGAGATGGGAGGGCGGGCACAGATACGCAGTATTTT. It translates to CATSRDGRAGTDTQYF. The gene calls are TRBV15 and TRBJ2-3; TRBD2 matches 7 bases. The V gene end was trimmed by 0 bases and the J gene end by 1 base; junction bases not matched to a gene: 4. There are 16 residues in the CDR3. Germline V CDR1 and CDR2: LNHNV, YYDKDF (reference sequence). Based on the CDR3 plus reference TRBV15 and TRBJ2-3, the full variable domain is DAMVIQNPRYQVTQFGKPVTLSCSQTLNHNVMYWYQQKSSQAPKLLFHYYDKDFNNEADTPDNFQSRRPNTSFCFLDIRSPGLGDTAMYLCATSRDGRAGTDTQYFGPGTRLTVL.

V is TRBV6-5 and J is TRBJ2-6; D may be TRBD1 (6 bases). V was pared by 5 bases and J by 4 bases, with 12 bases between. This CDR3 has 15 amino acids. CDR1 and CDR2 from the germline V gene are MNHEY and SVGAGI. The CDR3 sequence is CASSPAGAGANVLTF. CDR3 DNA: TGTGCCAGCAGTCCCGCAGGGGCAGGGGCCAACGTCCTGACTTTC.

V is TRBV20-1 and J is TRBJ1-1; D gene unclear. This CDR3 has 14 residues. The V gene's germline CDR1 is DFQATT and CDR2 SNEGSKA (reference sequence). With 1 base removed from V and 9 bases from J, the gap between germline ends came to 18 bases. CDR3 nucleotides: TGCAGTGCTAGAGTTTTTGATACTAGGACCCAAGCTTTCTTT. Protein product: CSARVFDTRTQAFF.

The chain couples TRBV20-1 to TRBJ2-1, with 10 bases matching TRBD2. Germline V gene sequence: CDR1 DFQATT, CDR2 SNEGSKA (reference sequence). The CDR3 totals 17 residues. With 0 bases clipped from V and 7 bases from J, the junction kept 12 bases outside the gene matches. The CDR3 DNA reads TGCAGTGCTAGAGATCGTATAGCGGGGGGACGTATAAATGAGCAGTTCTTC. Amino acid sequence: CSARDRIAGGRINEQFF.

In this sample, this clonotype turned up a few times. The chain is built from TRBV4-3 and TRBJ2-7; TRBD1 matches at 7 bases. CDR1 LGHNA and CDR2 YSLEER come from the germline V gene. Trimming removed 1 base from V and 2 bases from J; junction bases left unmatched: 5. This CDR3 region has 15 residues. The CDR3 bases are TGCGCCAGCAGCCAAGGTGACAGGGTCGCCTACGAGCAGTACTTC. The encoded protein is CASSQGDRVAYEQYF.

The V gene is TRBV5-1, the J gene TRBJ2-7; D is unresolved. V dropped 6 bases and J dropped 2 bases, with 12 bases sitting between them. The germline V gene has CDR1 SGHRS and CDR2 YFSETQ. The CDR3 has 13 residues. CDR3 in DNA: TGCGCCAGCAAAGGAAACGGAGCCTACGAGCAGTACTTC. Its translation: CASKGNGAYEQYF.

V usage is TRBV7-9 and J usage is TRBJ2-7, with D perhaps matching TRBD2 (7 bases). Per germline, CDR1 SEHNR and CDR2 FQNEAQ (reference sequence). The length of the CDR3 is 15 residues. V lost 4 bases and J lost 2, with 15 bases in between. In DNA form, the CDR3 reads TGTGCCAGCAGCTCTAGGGCGGGGGCGGCCTACGAGCAGTACTTC. Protein: CASSSRAGAAYEQYF.

This clonotype was detected many times. The V call is TRBV5-1, the J call TRBJ2-7; a weak D match, TRBD1 (5 bases). Between the trimmed V and J ends, which lost 0 bases and 0 bases, there was a span of 7 bases. Germline loops: CDR1 SGHRS, CDR2 YFSETQ. The CDR3 extends over 14 amino acids. This chain's CDR3 is CASSLDRNSYEQYF. CDR3 in DNA: TGCGCCAGCAGCTTGGACAGGAACTCCTACGAGCAGTACTTC.

This clonotype was found many times. J is TRBJ2-3 and V is TRBV7-9; the match to TRBD2 covers 7 bases. V lost 8 bases and J lost 0; bases outside the gene matches: 5. Germline CDR1 and CDR2: SEHNR and FQNEAQ (reference sequence). The CDR3 contains 14 residues. As DNA, the CDR3 is TGTGCCAGCCCGCTAGCGGAGAGCACAGATACGCAGTATTTT. Its translation is CASPLAESTDTQYF.